These 28 T cell receptor beta chains were sequenced from one sample in a study of blood T cell repertoires in COVID-19 (dated by TCRdb to 2020 to 2021). The library was produced with the immunoSEQ multiplex PCR assay. As stored in TCRdb, this immuneACCESS dataset retains in-frame rearrangements with V and J assigned. A fraction of the clones does not appear; measured against another copy, unresolved V genes explain less than half of the discrepancy, and the remainder lacks a known reason. Recorded for this sample are about 26,000 clones; around 85% of them occurred a single time. The top ten constitute about 53% of the sample. Source material: peripheral blood. These receptors all stem from a man over 45 with active or convalescent COVID-19.

V gene TRBV5-6 combines with J gene TRBJ1-6; weak D call: TRBD1 (6 bases). Germline values: CDR1 SGHDT, CDR2 YYEEEE. This CDR3 is 14 amino acids long. Trimming cost V 0 bases and J 10 bases, with 11 bases left between them. The DNA of the CDR3 is TGTGCCAGCAGCTTGGTGGGGGCTCCCTCACCCCTCCACTTT. Residues: CASSLVGAPSPLHF.

The V gene is TRBV6-5, the J gene TRBJ2-7, with TRBD1 matching 9 bases. The CDR3 has 13 residues. V shed 6 bases, J shed 2 bases, and the junction held 2 bases outside the gene matches. The V gene's germline CDR1 is MNHEY and CDR2 SVGAGI. The CDR3 is CASRDRGPYEQYF. CDR3 in DNA: TGTGCCAGCAGGGACAGGGGCCCCTACGAGCAGTACTTC.

The V gene is TRBV6-2 or TRBV6-3, the J gene TRBJ2-7, with D perhaps TRBD1 (5 bases). The CDR3 extends over 18 amino acids. The V gene lost 5 bases and the J gene lost 2 bases, with 25 bases spanning the gap. Germline V lookup: CDR1 MNHEY, CDR2 SVGEGT. The CDR3 loop is CASSRLGQLYQIPYEQYF. In nucleotides, the CDR3 is TGTGCCAGCAGTAGGCTGGGGCAGCTCTACCAAATCCCCTACGAGCAGTACTTC.

V usage is TRBV10-2 and J usage is TRBJ1-3, with a possible D match to TRBD1 (6 bases). The CDR3 covers 15 residues. Germline values: CDR1 WSHSY, CDR2 SAAADI. The V end lost 1 base, the J end lost 4 bases, and 11 bases lay between the germline ends. In nucleotides, the CDR3 is TGCGCCAGCAGTGAGTGGGGGGGCGGAGGAAACACCATATATTTT. Amino acids: CASSEWGGGGNTIYF.

In this sample, this clone turned up once. The V call is TRBV6-5, the J call TRBJ1-5; D is unclear. V was clipped by 6 bases and J by 4 bases, with 7 bases between them. This CDR3 is 12 amino acids long. The germline V gene encodes CDR1 MNHEY and CDR2 SVGAGI. In nucleotides, the CDR3 is TGTGCCAGCAGGAACGGGAATCAGCCCCAGCATTTT. Translation gives CASRNGNQPQHF.

The V call is TRBV2, the J call TRBJ2-3, with D uncertain. This CDR3 is 13 amino acids long. V was pared by 6 bases and J by 1 base, with 8 bases between. Germline V gene data show CDR1 as SNHLY and CDR2 as FYNNEI. CDR3: CASRGLGTDTQYF. The CDR3 nucleotides are TGTGCCAGCAGGGGCTTAGGCACAGATACGCAGTATTTT.

V is TRBV7-9 and J is TRBJ1-3; 12 bases agree with TRBD1. V trimming: 7 bases; J trimming: 4 bases; junction bases outside the gene matches: 11. The CDR3 consists of 17 residues. Germline assignment: CDR1 SEHNR and CDR2 FQNEAQ (reference sequence). The CDR3 here is CASISAGTGGMGNTIYF. CDR3 in DNA: TGTGCCAGCATCTCCGCGGGGACAGGGGGCATGGGAAACACCATATATTTT.

The chain combines TRBV4-2 with TRBJ1-2, with a possible D match to TRBD1 (6 bases). V gave up 5 bases and J gave up 4 bases, with 17 bases separating them. CDR1 and CDR2 from the germline V gene are LGHNA and YNFKEQ. The CDR3 totals 15 residues. The CDR3 DNA follows: TGTGCCAGCAGCATGCCGACAGGTCCCGCCTATGGCTACACCTTC. This encodes CASSMPTGPAYGYTF.

The chain recombines TRBV5-1 with TRBJ1-2; D is undetermined. The CDR3 contains 16 residues. Germline V gene lookup returns CDR1 SGHRS and CDR2 YFSETQ. The germline V and J ends were trimmed by 4 bases and 4 bases, with 20 bases remaining between them. Here the CDR3 reads CASSPRLRETFYGYTF. CDR3 nucleotides: TGCGCCAGCAGCCCGAGATTACGCGAAACCTTCTATGGCTACACCTTC.

The J gene is TRBJ2-3, the V gene TRBV27; TRBD2 agrees at 12 bases. V shed 2 bases, J shed 3 bases, and the junction held 3 bases outside the gene matches. Germline values: CDR1 MNHEY, CDR2 SMNVEV (reference sequence). CDR3 size: 16 residues. The CDR3 sequence is CASSLTGLAGTDTQYF. The DNA of the CDR3 is TGTGCCAGCAGTTTAACAGGACTAGCGGGGACAGATACGCAGTATTTT.

Only a few counts were recorded for this clone. The V call is TRBV28, the J call TRBJ1-4, with D hard to call. The germline V gene encodes CDR1 MDHEN and CDR2 SYDVKM. This CDR3 spans 15 amino acids. With 5 bases removed from V and 0 bases from J, the gap between germline ends came to 10 bases. CDR3 coding DNA: TGTGCCAGCAGTATCTTGGGAGCAACTAATGAAAAACTGTTTTTT. As protein: CASSILGATNEKLFF.

The chain employs TRBV2 and TRBJ1-2; D is perhaps TRBD1 (5 bases). Germline assignment: CDR1 SNHLY and CDR2 FYNNEI. Trimming took off 6 bases at V and 7 bases at J, with 21 bases between the two ends. The CDR3 sequence is 15 residues long. The CDR3 DNA sequence: TGTGCCAGCAGAGAATACAGGCCCAAGGGGTTTGGCTACACCTTC. It specifies CASREYRPKGFGYTF. The full variable domain, in which reference TRBV2 and TRBJ1-2 provide the parts outside the CDR3, is EPEVTQTPSHQVTQMGQEVILRCVPISNHLYFYWYRQILGQKVEFLVSFYNNEISEKSEIFDDQFSVERPDGSNFTLKIRSTKLEDSAMYFCASREYRPKGFGYTFGSGTRLTVV.

This sequence joins TRBV2 and TRBJ1-4; 7 bases are a match to TRBD1. CDR3 length: 14 amino acids. The trim removed 6 bases at V and 5 bases at J, leaving 6 bases unmatched. Germline V gene data show CDR1 as SNHLY and CDR2 as FYNNEI. As DNA, the CDR3 is TGTGCCAGCAGCTCGGACAGGTTAAATGAAAAACTGTTTTTT. The encoded protein is CASSSDRLNEKLFF.

The J gene is TRBJ1-4, the V gene TRBV2, with unresolved D. With 6 bases removed from V and 8 bases from J, the gap between germline ends came to 16 bases. CDR1 and CDR2 from the germline V gene are SNHLY and FYNNEI. The length of the CDR3 is 14 residues. CDR3 in amino acids: CASRWSHGGEKLFF. The DNA of the CDR3 is TGTGCCAGCAGGTGGTCCCACGGCGGGGAAAAACTGTTTTTT.

CDR3: CATTRQAGTDTQYF. CDR3 in DNA: TGTGCCACAACACGACAAGCGGGTACAGATACGCAGTATTTT. The rearrangement uses TRBV10-3 and TRBJ2-3; D possibly corresponds to TRBD2 (6 bases). Per the germline V gene, CDR1 is ENHRY and CDR2 is SYGVKD. CDR3 length: 14 amino acids. Trimming stripped 10 bases from V and 3 bases from J, with 17 bases between.

This clone was detected a few times. The chain recombines TRBV3-1 (or the pseudogene TRBV3-2) with TRBJ1-6; perhaps TRBD1 as D (6 bases). The germline V gene encodes CDR1 LGHDT and CDR2 YNNKEL (reference sequence). The CDR3 has 14 residues. Trimming took 5 bases from V and 7 from J, leaving 12 bases between them. The CDR3 nucleotides are TGTGCCAGCAGCAATCGACAGGTGAATTCACCCCTCCACTTT. Translated, it gives CASSNRQVNSPLHF.

The gene calls are TRBV27 and TRBJ2-7; TRBD2 matches at 10 bases. The germline gives CDR1 MNHEY, CDR2 SMNVEV (reference sequence). The CDR3 contains 15 residues. The V segment lost 4 bases and the J segment 4 bases; nucleotides outside the gene matches: 7. CDR3 DNA sequence: TGTGCCAGCAGTTCGACTAGCGGGTCGAGTTACGAGCAGTACTTC. As protein: CASSSTSGSSYEQYF.

This sequence joins TRBV7-2 and TRBJ1-4, with D possibly matching TRBD1 (5 bases). CDR1 SGHTA and CDR2 FQGNSA come from the germline V gene. V was trimmed by 4 bases and J by 6 bases, leaving 12 bases between them. This CDR3 spans 14 amino acids. The CDR3 coding sequence is TGTGCCAGCAGCTCTGGGGCCCGGCATGAAAAACTGTTTTTT. It encodes CASSSGARHEKLFF.

This clone showed up just a few times. The rearrangement joins TRBV5-1 to TRBJ2-7; 8 positions agree with TRBD1. V shed 5 bases, J shed 1 base, and the junction held 5 bases outside the gene matches. The germline V gene has CDR1 SGHRS and CDR2 YFSETQ. The CDR3 length is 14 residues. The DNA of the CDR3 is TGCGCCAGCAGTACAGGGGGTCGGTCCTACGAGCAGTACTTC. Protein product: CASSTGGRSYEQYF.

This rearrangement joins TRBV5-5 to TRBJ1-5; 8 bases map to TRBD1. The CDR3 is made up of 15 amino acids. CDR1 is SGHKS and CDR2 is YYEKEE in the germline V gene (reference sequence). The ends lost 5 bases at V and 4 bases at J; junction bases unmatched: 8. CDR3 in amino acids: CASSRSRQGNQPQHF. The CDR3 bases are TGTGCCAGCAGTCGAAGCAGACAGGGGAATCAGCCCCAGCATTTT.

This clone turned up a few times. The chain has TRBV12-3 or TRBV12-4 and TRBJ2-3; tentatively, D is TRBD2 (5 bases). The CDR3 runs 13 residues. V dropped 3 bases and J dropped 2 bases, with 6 bases sitting between them. The CDR3 sequence is CASSFDYTDTQYF. DNA for the CDR3: TGTGCCAGCAGTTTTGACTACACAGATACGCAGTATTTT.

This clone came up a few times. This sequence joins TRBV7-6 and TRBJ1-1, with D possibly being TRBD1 (6 bases). V lost 7 bases and J 4 bases, leaving 13 bases between the germline ends. Germline CDR1 and CDR2: SGHVS and FNYEAQ. CDR3 length: 13 amino acids. CDR3 residues: CASTNSQGTEAFF. As DNA, the CDR3 is TGTGCCAGCACCAACTCACAGGGCACTGAAGCTTTCTTT.

This chain links TRBV18 with TRBJ2-7, with D uncertain. The CDR3 is made up of 14 amino acids. Trimming took off 1 base at V and 1 base at J, with 8 bases between the two ends. Germline CDR1 and CDR2: KGHSH and LQKENI. DNA for the CDR3: TGTGCCAGCTCACCACACGACAATTCCTACGAGCAGTACTTC. Its protein product is CASSPHDNSYEQYF.

V usage is TRBV28 and J usage is TRBJ1-1; D ambiguous. V shed 2 bases and J shed 0 bases, with 25 bases lying between them. This CDR3 has 20 residues. CDR1 MDHEN and CDR2 SYDVKM come from the germline V gene. The CDR3 nucleotides read TGTGCCAGCAGTTTAAACCCTCTCCAGGCCGCAATGTGGATGAACACTGAAGCTTTCTTT. It specifies CASSLNPLQAAMWMNTEAFF.

This clone was recorded only once. The chain carries TRBV13 and TRBJ2-3, with 8 bases identical to TRBD2. The germline gives CDR1 PRHDT, CDR2 FYEKMQ (reference sequence). V lost 5 bases and J lost 8; bases outside the gene matches: 15. The CDR3 sequence is 16 residues long. The DNA of the CDR3 is TGTGCCAGCAGCCTTCCAGGAGCGGGGGACCCGGGTACGCAGTATTTT. This gives the protein CASSLPGAGDPGTQYF.

The gene calls are TRBV6-2 or TRBV6-3 and TRBJ2-4, with D perhaps matching TRBD1 (7 bases). This CDR3 has 15 residues. The ends were cut back, 7 bases at V and 8 bases at J, with 21 bases in the middle. CDR1 MNHEY and CDR2 SVGEGT come from the germline V gene. CDR3 coding DNA: TGTGCCAGCAACCCCGGGGGCAGGGGGATTGACATTCAGTACTTC. This encodes CASNPGGRGIDIQYF.

This clone turned up a few times. V and J are TRBV15 and TRBJ2-1; possibly TRBD2 for D (6 bases). V lost 0 bases to trimming and J lost 7 bases, with 16 bases between them. Germline CDR1 and CDR2: LNHNV and YYDKDF (reference sequence). The length of the CDR3 is 16 residues. The DNA for the CDR3 is TGTGCCACCAGCAGAGATTCGGTAGCGGTCCCGAATGAGCAGTTCTTC. Protein sequence: CATSRDSVAVPNEQFF.

This CDR3 is CATSDLDRGPLANTEAFF. CDR3 nucleotide sequence: TGTGCCACCAGTGATTTGGACAGGGGGCCGTTGGCCAACACTGAAGCTTTCTTT. The chain combines TRBV24-1 with TRBJ1-1; 10 bases line up with TRBD1. The V segment lost 0 bases and the J segment 2 bases; nucleotides outside the gene matches: 8. In germline, CDR1 is KGHDR, CDR2 SFDVKD. CDR3 length: 18 amino acids.